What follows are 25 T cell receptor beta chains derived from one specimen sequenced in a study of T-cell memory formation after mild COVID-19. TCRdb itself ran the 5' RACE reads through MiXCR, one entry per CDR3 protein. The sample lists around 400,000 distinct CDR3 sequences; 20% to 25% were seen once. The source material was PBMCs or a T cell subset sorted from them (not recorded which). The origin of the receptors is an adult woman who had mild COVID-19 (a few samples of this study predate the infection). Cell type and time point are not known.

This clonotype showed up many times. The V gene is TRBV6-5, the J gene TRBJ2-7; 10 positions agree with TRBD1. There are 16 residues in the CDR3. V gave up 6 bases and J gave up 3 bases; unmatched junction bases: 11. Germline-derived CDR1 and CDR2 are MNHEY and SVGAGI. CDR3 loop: CASSRAPGQGLYEQYF. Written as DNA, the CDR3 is TGTGCCAGCAGCCGGGCCCCGGGACAGGGGCTCTACGAGCAGTACTTC.

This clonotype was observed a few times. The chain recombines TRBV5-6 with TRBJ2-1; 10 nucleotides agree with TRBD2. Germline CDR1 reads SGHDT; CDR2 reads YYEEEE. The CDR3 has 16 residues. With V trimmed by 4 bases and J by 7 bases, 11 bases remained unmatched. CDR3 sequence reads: CASSRRLAGVGNEQFF. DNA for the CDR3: TGTGCCAGCAGCCGTCGCCTAGCGGGAGTTGGTAATGAGCAGTTCTTC.

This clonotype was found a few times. The CDR3 protein is CASSLKSTGDYNEQFF. For the CDR3, the DNA is TGTGCCAGCAGCTTAAAGTCGACGGGAGATTACAATGAGCAGTTCTTC. V is TRBV7-6 and J is TRBJ2-1; tentatively, D is TRBD2 (6 bases). The germline CDR1 and CDR2 sequences are SGHVS and FNYEAQ. The CDR3 spans 16 residues. The V and J ends lost 2 bases and 4 bases respectively, with 15 bases between them. The full variable domain, with the rest looked up from reference TRBV7-6 and TRBJ2-1, is GAGVSQSPRYKVTKRGQDVALRCDPISGHVSLYWYRQALGQGPEFLTYFNYEAQQDKSGLPNDRFSAERPEGSISTLTIQRTEQRDSAMYRCASSLKSTGDYNEQFFGPGTRLTVL.

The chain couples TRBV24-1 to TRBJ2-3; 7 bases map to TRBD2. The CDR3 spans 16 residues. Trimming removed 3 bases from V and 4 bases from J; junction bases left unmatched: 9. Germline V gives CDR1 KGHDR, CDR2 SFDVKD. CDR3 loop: CATSDTPGLFADTQYF. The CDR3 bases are TGTGCCACCAGTGATACACCGGGACTATTTGCAGATACGCAGTATTTT.

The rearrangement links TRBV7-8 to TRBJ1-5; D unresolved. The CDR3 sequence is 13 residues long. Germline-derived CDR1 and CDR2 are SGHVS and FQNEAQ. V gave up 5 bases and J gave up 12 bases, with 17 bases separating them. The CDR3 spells CASSLMGSGIQHF. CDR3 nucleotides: TGTGCCAGCAGCCTAATGGGTTCGGGAATCCAGCATTTT.

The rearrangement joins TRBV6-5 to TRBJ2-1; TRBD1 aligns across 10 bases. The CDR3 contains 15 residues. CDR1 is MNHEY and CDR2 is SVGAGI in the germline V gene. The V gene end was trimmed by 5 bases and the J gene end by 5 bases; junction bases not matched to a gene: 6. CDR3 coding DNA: TGTGCCAGCAGTCCCGGGACAGGGGCGCACAATGAGCAGTTCTTC. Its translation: CASSPGTGAHNEQFF.

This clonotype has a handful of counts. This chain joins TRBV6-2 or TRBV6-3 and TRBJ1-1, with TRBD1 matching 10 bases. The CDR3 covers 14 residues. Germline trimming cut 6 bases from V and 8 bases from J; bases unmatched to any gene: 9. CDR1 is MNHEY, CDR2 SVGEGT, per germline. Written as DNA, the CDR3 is TGTGCCAGCAGGCATACCCGGACAGGGGGAGAAGCTTTCTTT. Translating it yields CASRHTRTGGEAFF.

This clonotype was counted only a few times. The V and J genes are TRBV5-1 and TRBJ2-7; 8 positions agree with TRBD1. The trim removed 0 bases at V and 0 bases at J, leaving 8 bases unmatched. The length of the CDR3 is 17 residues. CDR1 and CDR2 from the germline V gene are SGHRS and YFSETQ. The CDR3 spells CASSLGPRTGNSYEQYF. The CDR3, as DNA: TGCGCCAGCAGCTTGGGACCAAGGACAGGGAACTCCTACGAGCAGTACTTC.

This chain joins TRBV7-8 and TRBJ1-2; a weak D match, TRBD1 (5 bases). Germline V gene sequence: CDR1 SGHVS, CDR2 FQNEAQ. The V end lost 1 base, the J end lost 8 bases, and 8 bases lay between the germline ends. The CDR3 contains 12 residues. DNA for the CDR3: TGTGCCAGCAGCTTAGGAGGGGTGGGCTACACCTTC. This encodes CASSLGGVGYTF.

CDR3 sequence reads: CATGTGGSDTQYF. The DNA of the CDR3 is TGTGCCACCGGTACAGGGGGCTCTGATACGCAGTATTTT. The chain is built from TRBV18 and TRBJ2-3; TRBD1 matches 9 bases. The CDR3 totals 13 residues. CDR1 and CDR2 (germline): KGHSH, LQKENI. Unmatched junction bases numbered 8, after V lost 10 bases and J lost 6 bases.

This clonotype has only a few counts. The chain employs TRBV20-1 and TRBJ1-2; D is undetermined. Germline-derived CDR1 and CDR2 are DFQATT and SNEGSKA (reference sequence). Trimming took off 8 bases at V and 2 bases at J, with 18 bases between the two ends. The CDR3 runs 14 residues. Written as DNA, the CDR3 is TGCAGTACCAATCCTACGGGGTGGAACTATGGCTACACCTTC. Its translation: CSTNPTGWNYGYTF.

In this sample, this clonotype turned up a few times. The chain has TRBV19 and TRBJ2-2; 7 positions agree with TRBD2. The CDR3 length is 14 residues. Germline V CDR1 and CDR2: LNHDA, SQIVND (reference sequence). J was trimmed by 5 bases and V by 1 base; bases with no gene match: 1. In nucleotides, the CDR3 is TGTGCCAGTAGTATAGGGACTAGAACCGGGGAGCTGTTTTTT. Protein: CASSIGTRTGELFF.

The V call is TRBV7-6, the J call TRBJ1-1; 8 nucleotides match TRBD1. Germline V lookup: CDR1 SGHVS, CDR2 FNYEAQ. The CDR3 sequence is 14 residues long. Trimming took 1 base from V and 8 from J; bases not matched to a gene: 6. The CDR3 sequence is CASSLDGQGREAFF. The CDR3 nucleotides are TGTGCCAGCAGCTTAGACGGACAGGGTCGAGAAGCTTTCTTT.

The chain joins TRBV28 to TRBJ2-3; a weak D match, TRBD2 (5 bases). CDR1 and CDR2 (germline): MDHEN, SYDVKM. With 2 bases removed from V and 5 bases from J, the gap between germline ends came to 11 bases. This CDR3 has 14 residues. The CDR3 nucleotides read TGTGCCAGCAGTTTAGGTCTTCGGGGAGATACGCAGTATTTT. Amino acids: CASSLGLRGDTQYF.

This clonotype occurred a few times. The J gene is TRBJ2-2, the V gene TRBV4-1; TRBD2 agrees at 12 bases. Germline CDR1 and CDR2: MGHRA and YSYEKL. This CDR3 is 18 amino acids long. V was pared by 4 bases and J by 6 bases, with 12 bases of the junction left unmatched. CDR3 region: CASSPFPSGGARPGELFF. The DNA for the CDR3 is TGCGCCAGCAGCCCATTTCCTAGCGGGGGGGCCAGACCCGGGGAGCTGTTTTTT.

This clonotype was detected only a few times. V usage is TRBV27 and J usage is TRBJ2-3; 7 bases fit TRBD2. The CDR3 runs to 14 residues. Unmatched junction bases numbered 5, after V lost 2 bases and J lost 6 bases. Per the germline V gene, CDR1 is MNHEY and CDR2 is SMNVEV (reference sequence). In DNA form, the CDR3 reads TGTGCCAGCAGTTTACTAGCGGAGGGGGATACGCAGTATTTT. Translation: CASSLLAEGDTQYF.

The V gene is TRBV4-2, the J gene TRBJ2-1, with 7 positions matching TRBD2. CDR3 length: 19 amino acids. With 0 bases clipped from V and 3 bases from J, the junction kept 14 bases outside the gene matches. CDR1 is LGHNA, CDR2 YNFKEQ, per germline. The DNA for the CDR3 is TGTGCCAGCAGCCAAGATGGCGTGGTGGCGGGAGTTTACTACAATGAGCAGTTCTTC. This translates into CASSQDGVVAGVYYNEQFF.

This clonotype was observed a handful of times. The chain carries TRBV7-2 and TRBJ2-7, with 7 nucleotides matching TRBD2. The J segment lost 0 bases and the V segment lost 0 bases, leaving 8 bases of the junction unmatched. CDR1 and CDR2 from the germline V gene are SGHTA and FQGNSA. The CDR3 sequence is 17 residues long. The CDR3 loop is CASSLALSGSSSYEQYF. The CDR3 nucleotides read TGTGCCAGCAGCTTAGCGCTTAGCGGGTCGAGCTCCTACGAGCAGTACTTC.

This CDR3 reads CASRPQDLARQYF. CDR3 DNA: TGTGCCAGCAGACCCCAGGACTTAGCGAGGCAGTACTTC. The chain carries TRBV5-4 and TRBJ2-5, with D possibly matching TRBD2 (5 bases). The length of the CDR3 is 13 residues. The V end lost 5 bases, the J end lost 11 bases, and 19 bases lay between the germline ends. Per germline, CDR1 SGHNT and CDR2 YYREEE (reference sequence). Combining the CDR3 with reference TRBV5-4 and TRBJ2-5 gives the whole variable domain ETGVTQSPTHLIKTRGQQVTLRCSSQSGHNTVSWYQQALGQGPQFIFQYYREEENGRGNFPPRFSGLQFPNYSSELNVNALELDDSALYLCASRPQDLARQYFGPGTRLLVL.

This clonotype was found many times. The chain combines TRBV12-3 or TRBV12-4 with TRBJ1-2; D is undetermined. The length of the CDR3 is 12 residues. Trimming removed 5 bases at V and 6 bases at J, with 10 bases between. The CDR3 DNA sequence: TGTGCCAGCAGTCCTGGGATCGATGGCTACACCTTC. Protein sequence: CASSPGIDGYTF.

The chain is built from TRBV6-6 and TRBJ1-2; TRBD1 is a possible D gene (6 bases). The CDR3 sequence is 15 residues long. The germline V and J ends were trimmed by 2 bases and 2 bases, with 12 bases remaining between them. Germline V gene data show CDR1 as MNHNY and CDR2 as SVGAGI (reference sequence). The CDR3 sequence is CASSYGGDMNYGYTF. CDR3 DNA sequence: TGTGCCAGCAGTTACGGAGGGGACATGAACTATGGCTACACCTTC.

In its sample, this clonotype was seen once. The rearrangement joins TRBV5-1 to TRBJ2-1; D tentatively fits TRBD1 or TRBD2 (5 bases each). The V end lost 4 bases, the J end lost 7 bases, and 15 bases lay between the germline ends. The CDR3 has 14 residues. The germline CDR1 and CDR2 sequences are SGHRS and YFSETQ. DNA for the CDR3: TGCGCCAGCAGCCCAGGGACCGAGTGGAATGAGCAGTTCTTC. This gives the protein CASSPGTEWNEQFF. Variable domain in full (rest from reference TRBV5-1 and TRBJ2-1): KAGVTQTPRYLIKTRGQQVTLSCSPISGHRSVSWYQQTPGQGLQFLFEYFSETQRNKGNFPGRFSGRQFSNSRSEMNVSTLELGDSALYLCASSPGTEWNEQFFGPGTRLTVL.

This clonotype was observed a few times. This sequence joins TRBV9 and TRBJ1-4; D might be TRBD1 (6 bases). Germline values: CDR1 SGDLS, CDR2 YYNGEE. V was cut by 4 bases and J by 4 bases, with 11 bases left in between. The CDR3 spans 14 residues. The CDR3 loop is CASSPRGFNEKLFF. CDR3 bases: TGTGCCAGCAGCCCCAGGGGTTTTAATGAAAAACTGTTTTTT. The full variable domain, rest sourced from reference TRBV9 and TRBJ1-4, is DSGVTQTPKHLITATGQRVTLRCSPRSGDLSVYWYQQSLDQGLQFLIQYYNGEERAKGNILERFSAQQFPDLHSELNLSSLELGDSALYFCASSPRGFNEKLFFGSGTQLSVL.

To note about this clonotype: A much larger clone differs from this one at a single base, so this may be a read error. In nucleotides, the CDR3 is TGTGCCAGCACCTTAGGACTAGCGGGGGGAGATCAAGAGACCAAGTACTTC. Its protein is CASTLGLAGGDQETKYF. This chain uses TRBV7-9 with TRBJ2-5, with TRBD2 identical over 14 bases. Looked up from germline, CDR1 is SEHNR and CDR2 is FQNEAQ (reference sequence). The CDR3 runs to 17 residues.

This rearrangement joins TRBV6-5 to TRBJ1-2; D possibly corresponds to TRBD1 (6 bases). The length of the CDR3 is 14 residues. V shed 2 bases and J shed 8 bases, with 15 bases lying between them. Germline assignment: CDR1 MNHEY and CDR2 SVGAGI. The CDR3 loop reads CASSYQRTAEGYTF. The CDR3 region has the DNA TGTGCCAGCAGTTACCAGCGGACAGCCGAAGGCTACACCTTC.